These 31 T cell receptor beta chains were sequenced from one sample in a study of blood T cell repertoires in COVID-19. Clones were sequenced by immunoSEQ multiplex PCR, and TCRdb holds only the in-frame ones, with some missing. The table lists 250,000 to 300,000 clones, approximately 85% of them singletons. The source material was peripheral blood. All receptors derive from a woman in her 70s with acute or convalescent COVID-19.

This clone was counted a few times. V usage is TRBV2 and J usage is TRBJ1-1; D unclear. The ends were cut back, 4 bases at V and 3 bases at J, with 9 bases in the middle. From germline, CDR1 is SNHLY and CDR2 FYNNEI. This CDR3 region has 13 residues. The CDR3 bases are TGTGCCAGCAGTGTTGGGAGGTACACTGAAGCTTTCTTT. Its protein is CASSVGRYTEAFF.

V usage is TRBV19 and J usage is TRBJ1-5; D is unresolved. The V end lost 7 bases, the J end lost 7 bases, and 20 bases lay between the germline ends. Germline V CDR1 and CDR2: LNHDA, SQIVND (reference sequence). The CDR3 spans 15 residues. CDR3 residues: CASNIPGRGSQPQHF. The CDR3 DNA sequence: TGTGCCAGTAATATTCCCGGGCGGGGTTCCCAGCCCCAGCATTTT. The whole variable domain, filled in from reference TRBV19 and TRBJ1-5, reads DGGITQSPKYLFRKEGQNVTLSCEQNLNHDAMYWYRQDPGQGLRLIYYSQIVNDFQKGDIAEGYSVSREKKESFPLTVTSAQKNPTAFYLCASNIPGRGSQPQHFGDGTRLSIL.

DNA of the CDR3: TGTGCCAGTAGTATAGGACTAGCGGGGGGGCTGAATGAGCAGTTCTTC. It specifies CASSIGLAGGLNEQFF. The genes are TRBV19 and TRBJ2-1; 14 nucleotides line up with TRBD2. CDR1 is LNHDA and CDR2 is SQIVND in the germline V gene (reference sequence). The length of the CDR3 is 16 residues. Trimming removed 1 base from V and 7 bases from J; junction bases left unmatched: 3.

This rearrangement joins TRBV7-8 to TRBJ1-5; D not resolved. V was shortened by 5 bases and J by 6 bases, with 20 bases between the two germline ends. This CDR3 has 16 amino acids. CDR1 and CDR2 from the germline V gene are SGHVS and FQNEAQ. CDR3 in amino acids: CASSQKSGPPGQPQHF. The CDR3 region has the DNA TGTGCCAGCAGCCAGAAGAGCGGGCCCCCAGGTCAGCCCCAGCATTTT.

As DNA, the CDR3 is TGTGCCAGCAGTGAACGGGAGTATGGCTACACCTTC. This sequence encodes CASSEREYGYTF. The genes are TRBV6-1 and TRBJ1-2; D gene uncertain. The V gene's germline CDR1 is MNHNS and CDR2 SASEGT. Trimming removed 2 bases from V and 5 bases from J, with 6 bases in between. This CDR3 is 12 amino acids long.

This clone appeared a few times. The chain joins TRBV18 to TRBJ1-5; D unresolved. The V gene's germline CDR1 is KGHSH and CDR2 LQKENI. This CDR3 comprises 13 residues. Trimming cost V 0 bases and J 6 bases, with 6 bases left between them. CDR3 in DNA: TGTGCCAGCTCACCACCGGCGGCTCAGCCCCAGCATTTT. Translation: CASSPPAAQPQHF.

The CDR3 region is CAWRGGATNEKLFF. The CDR3 nucleotides read TGTGCCTGGAGAGGAGGAGCAACTAATGAAAAACTGTTTTTT. The chain uses TRBV30 and TRBJ1-4; D gene uncertain. The CDR3 spans 14 residues. CDR1 is GTSNPN, CDR2 SVGIG, per germline (reference sequence). The ends were cut back, 3 bases at V and 0 bases at J, with 8 bases in the middle.

This rearrangement joins TRBV11-2 to TRBJ1-1; weak D call: TRBD1 (5 bases). In germline, CDR1 is SGHAT, CDR2 FQNNGV. This CDR3 comprises 15 residues. V lost 4 bases and J lost 0, with 12 bases in between. CDR3 coding DNA: TGTGCCAGCAGCTACTCGACAGATATGAACACTGAAGCTTTCTTT. This sequence encodes CASSYSTDMNTEAFF.

This clone was recorded only once. The V and J genes are TRBV10-2 and TRBJ1-1, with a possible D match to TRBD1 (6 bases). V was trimmed by 7 bases and J by 0 bases, leaving 12 bases between them. The CDR3 spans 14 residues. Germline V gene lookup returns CDR1 WSHSY and CDR2 SAAADI. Written as DNA, the CDR3 is TGCGCCAGCACCCAGGGGTATGTGAACACTGAAGCTTTCTTT. It codes for CASTQGYVNTEAFF.

This clone has only one observation. The chain combines TRBV18 with TRBJ2-5, with D tentatively TRBD2 (6 bases). V was trimmed by 1 base and J by 5 bases, leaving 11 bases between them. CDR1 KGHSH and CDR2 LQKENI come from the germline V gene. The CDR3 spans 14 residues. The CDR3 protein is CASSPLSSAETQYF. CDR3 coding DNA: TGTGCCAGCTCACCACTTTCTAGCGCGGAGACCCAGTACTTC.

This clone was seen only once. This sequence joins TRBV18 and TRBJ2-1, with 7 bases that match TRBD1. This CDR3 spans 18 amino acids. The V and J ends lost 3 bases and 2 bases, in that order; junction bases with no gene match: 13. The germline gives CDR1 KGHSH, CDR2 LQKENI. This CDR3 is CASSPGDSLGTPYNEQFF. As DNA, the CDR3 is TGTGCCAGCTCACCCGGGGACAGCCTAGGGACCCCCTACAATGAGCAGTTCTTC.

The J gene is TRBJ1-1, the V gene TRBV5-1; TRBD1 agrees at 7 bases. Germline lookup yields CDR1 SGHRS and CDR2 YFSETQ. V lost 0 bases and J lost 5; bases outside the gene matches: 10. This CDR3 contains 16 residues. CDR3 residues: CASSLEGAPVRTEAFF. CDR3 sequence (DNA): TGCGCCAGCAGCTTGGAGGGGGCGCCAGTTCGGACTGAAGCTTTCTTT.

J is TRBJ2-2 and V is TRBV9; TRBD1 might be the D (6 bases). Germline lookup yields CDR1 SGDLS and CDR2 YYNGEE. V lost 4 bases and J lost 3, with 10 bases in between. The CDR3 is 14 residues long. The CDR3 spells CASSWGRDTGELFF. The CDR3, as DNA: TGTGCCAGCAGCTGGGGGCGAGACACCGGGGAGCTGTTTTTT. The entire variable domain, with the rest obtained from reference TRBV9 and TRBJ2-2, is as follows: DSGVTQTPKHLITATGQRVTLRCSPRSGDLSVYWYQQSLDQGLQFLIQYYNGEERAKGNILERFSAQQFPDLHSELNLSSLELGDSALYFCASSWGRDTGELFFGEGSRLTVL.

The chain links TRBV5-4 to TRBJ1-6, with D tentatively TRBD1 (6 bases). Trimming left V 0 bases short and J 10 bases short, with 11 bases between. CDR1 is SGHNT, CDR2 YYREEE, per germline (reference sequence). This CDR3 has 14 residues. The CDR3 reads CASSLEGGGSPLHF. CDR3 DNA sequence: TGTGCCAGCAGCTTGGAAGGGGGGGGATCACCCCTCCACTTT.

This chain joins TRBV2 and TRBJ2-7; D might be TRBD1 (5 bases). Trimming removed 6 bases from V and 0 bases from J, with 9 bases in between. CDR3 size: 13 residues. Germline V gives CDR1 SNHLY, CDR2 FYNNEI. As DNA, the CDR3 is TGTGCCAGCAGGGTTGACAGCTCCTACGAGCAGTACTTC. Translating gives CASRVDSSYEQYF. The variable domain in full, completed from reference TRBV2 and TRBJ2-7, reads EPEVTQTPSHQVTQMGQEVILRCVPISNHLYFYWYRQILGQKVEFLVSFYNNEISEKSEIFDDQFSVERPDGSNFTLKIRSTKLEDSAMYFCASRVDSSYEQYFGPGTRLTVT.

J is TRBJ2-1 and V is TRBV5-5, with 11 bases that match TRBD2. Germline values: CDR1 SGHKS, CDR2 YYEKEE (reference sequence). The ends lost 4 bases at V and 9 bases at J; junction bases unmatched: 3. This CDR3 has 13 residues. CDR3 in DNA: TGTGCCAGCAGCCCCGGGACTAGCGGTGAGCAGTTCTTC. It is translated as CASSPGTSGEQFF.

The V call is TRBV3-1 (or the pseudogene TRBV3-2), the J call TRBJ1-1; tentative D call: TRBD1 (5 bases). The CDR3 extends over 13 amino acids. V dropped 5 bases and J dropped 3 bases, with 10 bases sitting between them. CDR1 and CDR2 from the germline V gene are LGHDT and YNNKEL (reference sequence). CDR3 sequence reads: CASSGQGYTEAFF. The CDR3 nucleotides read TGTGCCAGCAGCGGCCAGGGCTACACTGAAGCTTTCTTT.

The chain carries TRBV2 and TRBJ1-4, with TRBD1 matching 7 bases. The CDR3 contains 15 residues. J lost 7 bases, V lost 2 bases, and 7 bases had no gene match. Germline loops: CDR1 SNHLY, CDR2 FYNNEI. The CDR3 is CASSERGTDVEKLFF. The CDR3 nucleotides read TGTGCCAGCAGTGAACGGGGGACAGACGTTGAAAAACTGTTTTTT.

The gene calls are TRBV7-9 and TRBJ1-4; TRBD1 matches at 10 bases. From germline, CDR1 is SEHNR and CDR2 FQNEAQ (reference sequence). The junction had 17 bases not matched to a gene; V was cut back by 5 bases and J by 8 bases. CDR3 length: 18 residues. CDR3 nucleotide sequence: TGTGCCAGCAGCCGCGGGACAGGGGCATCCTTGAGGAACGAAAAACTGTTTTTT. As protein: CASSRGTGASLRNEKLFF. The whole variable domain, filled in from reference TRBV7-9 and TRBJ1-4, reads DTGVSQNPRHKITKRGQNVTFRCDPISEHNRLYWYRQTLGQGPEFLTYFQNEAQLEKSRLLSDRFSAERPKGSFSTLEIQRTEQGDSAMYLCASSRGTGASLRNEKLFFGSGTQLSVL.

The chain links TRBV25-1 to TRBJ1-6; D is unclear. Germline assignment: CDR1 MGHDK and CDR2 SYGVNS. V lost 6 bases and J 7 bases, leaving 19 bases between the germline ends. The CDR3 contains 16 residues. CDR3 amino acids: CASRASDGLGNSPLHF. In DNA, the CDR3 is TGTGCCAGCAGGGCCTCCGACGGTCTAGGAAATTCACCCCTCCACTTT.

This clone was seen just once. This chain uses TRBV19 with TRBJ1-4; no clear D gene. The CDR3 has 14 amino acids. Germline CDR1 is LNHDA and CDR2 is SQIVND (reference sequence). Between the trimmed V and J ends, which lost 4 bases and 4 bases, there was a span of 10 bases. Here the CDR3 DNA reads TGTGCCAGTAGTAGGAGGGAGGGTAATGAAAAACTGTTTTTT. It translates to CASSRREGNEKLFF.

V usage is TRBV5-6 and J usage is TRBJ1-2, with D unresolved. Germline CDR1 is SGHDT and CDR2 is YYEEEE. V gave up 0 bases and J gave up 8 bases, with 20 bases separating them. This CDR3 comprises 16 residues. CDR3 sequence: CASSLVLNNLAGGYTF. Written as DNA, the CDR3 is TGTGCCAGCAGCTTGGTTCTCAACAACCTGGCGGGGGGCTACACCTTC.

In DNA, the CDR3 is TGTGCCAGCCGCAGGGATGCGGGCAATCAGCCCCAGCATTTT. Encoded protein: CASRRDAGNQPQHF. The chain recombines TRBV19 with TRBJ1-5; D might be TRBD1 (5 bases). The CDR3 runs 14 residues. The V end was cut by 9 bases, the J end by 2 bases, with 14 bases between. From germline, CDR1 is LNHDA and CDR2 SQIVND (reference sequence).

The sample holds many counts of this clone. The V and J genes are TRBV30 and TRBJ1-6; D possibly corresponds to TRBD1 (6 bases). This CDR3 region has 15 residues. The V gene lost 2 bases and the J gene lost 9 bases, with 17 bases spanning the gap. Germline values: CDR1 GTSNPN, CDR2 SVGIG (reference sequence). CDR3 nucleotide sequence: TGTGCCTGGAGTTCCTCAGGGGAGAGCAGTTCACCCCTCCACTTT. Protein sequence: CAWSSSGESSSPLHF.

The chain has TRBV7-9 and TRBJ2-5; 10 bases agree with TRBD2. J was trimmed by 5 bases and V by 3 bases; bases with no gene match: 6. The germline V gene has CDR1 SEHNR and CDR2 FQNEAQ (reference sequence). This CDR3 contains 15 residues. CDR3 DNA sequence: TGTGCCAGCAGCTTCGCTAGCGGGGGAGGGGAGACCCAGTACTTC. It codes for CASSFASGGGETQYF.

This chain joins TRBV5-5 and TRBJ2-3; a weak D match, TRBD2 (6 bases). Germline V gene sequence: CDR1 SGHKS, CDR2 YYEKEE (reference sequence). V gave up 2 bases and J gave up 3 bases, with 16 bases separating them. This CDR3 contains 16 residues. The CDR3 loop is CASSFGGLSVTDTQYF. Written as DNA, the CDR3 is TGTGCCAGCAGCTTCGGGGGATTGAGTGTAACAGATACGCAGTATTTT.

This chain connects TRBV5-1 to TRBJ1-1; a possible D gene is TRBD1 (5 bases). The CDR3 length is 15 residues. Trimming cost V 1 base and J 3 bases, with 13 bases left between them. Germline V gene lookup returns CDR1 SGHRS and CDR2 YFSETQ. As DNA, the CDR3 is TGCGCCAGCAGCTTGCTCACAGGAGGGGACACTGAAGCTTTCTTT. This codes for CASSLLTGGDTEAFF. Full variable domain (missing parts from reference TRBV5-1 and TRBJ1-1): KAGVTQTPRYLIKTRGQQVTLSCSPISGHRSVSWYQQTPGQGLQFLFEYFSETQRNKGNFPGRFSGRQFSNSRSEMNVSTLELGDSALYLCASSLLTGGDTEAFFGQGTRLTVV.

CDR3 residues: CASSQEGSLAGGNEQFF. DNA of the CDR3: TGTGCCAGCAGCCAAGAAGGGAGCCTAGCGGGGGGGAATGAGCAGTTCTTC. The chain carries TRBV4-2 and TRBJ2-1, with 12 nucleotides matching TRBD2. J was trimmed by 7 bases and V by 0 bases; bases with no gene match: 7. The germline CDR1 and CDR2 sequences are LGHNA and YNFKEQ. CDR3 length: 17 amino acids.

The rearrangement links TRBV18 to TRBJ2-7; weak D call: TRBD1 (5 bases). Per germline, CDR1 KGHSH and CDR2 LQKENI. This CDR3 is 14 amino acids long. Trimming left V 5 bases short and J 6 bases short, with 17 bases between. CDR3 protein: CASSADTVVGEQYF. The CDR3 DNA reads as TGTGCCAGCTCAGCGGACACGGTGGTGGGCGAGCAGTACTTC.

V usage is TRBV11-2 and J usage is TRBJ2-5; 9 bases fit TRBD2. The J segment lost 6 bases and the V segment lost 5 bases, leaving 10 bases of the junction unmatched. This CDR3 has 15 amino acids. From germline, CDR1 is SGHAT and CDR2 FQNNGV. CDR3 residues: CASSPSSGGRQTQYF. CDR3 DNA: TGTGCCAGCAGCCCCTCGAGCGGGGGGAGGCAGACCCAGTACTTC.

CDR3 in amino acids: CSVAGGRGPDEQYF. The CDR3 nucleotides read TGCAGCGTTGCCGGCGGGCGGGGGCCGGACGAGCAGTACTTC. The J gene is TRBJ2-7, the V gene TRBV29-1, with a tentative D call TRBD2 (7 bases). Trimming pared 4 bases from V and 5 bases from J, leaving 18 bases between. CDR3 length: 14 residues. Germline values: CDR1 SQVTM, CDR2 ANQGSEA.